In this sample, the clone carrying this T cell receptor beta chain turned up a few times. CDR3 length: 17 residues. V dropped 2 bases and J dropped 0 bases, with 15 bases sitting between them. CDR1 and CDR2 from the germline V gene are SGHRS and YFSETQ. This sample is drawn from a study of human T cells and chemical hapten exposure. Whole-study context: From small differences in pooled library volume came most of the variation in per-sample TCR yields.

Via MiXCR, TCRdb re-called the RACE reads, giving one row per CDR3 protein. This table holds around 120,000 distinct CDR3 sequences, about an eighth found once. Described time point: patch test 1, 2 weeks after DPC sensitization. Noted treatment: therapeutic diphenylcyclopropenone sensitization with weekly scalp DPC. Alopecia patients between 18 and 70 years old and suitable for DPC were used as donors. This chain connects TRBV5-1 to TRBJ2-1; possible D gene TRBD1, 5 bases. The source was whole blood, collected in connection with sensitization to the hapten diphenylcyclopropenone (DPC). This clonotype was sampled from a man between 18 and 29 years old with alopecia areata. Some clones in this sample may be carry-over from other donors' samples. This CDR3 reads CASSFTGRTSSYNEQFF. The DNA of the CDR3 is TGCGCCAGCAGCTTCACAGGCCGAACGTCCTCCTACAATGAGCAGTTCTTC.